The next 11 T cell receptor beta chains were all read from a single sample in a study. From the 5' RACE reads, TCRdb called clonotypes with MiXCR, one entry per CDR3 protein. The sample includes approximately 10,000 distinct CDR3 sequences, about a quarter seen only once; the top ten take roughly 3.2%. Cells sorted as Tregs were CD4+, CD25+ and CD127-/low. Sequenced input: Tregs sorted from blood. These TCRs come from a female donor with breast cancer.

A note on this clonotype: At one boundary the junction diverges from the germline segment, which might be a read error. The gene calls are TRBV20-1 and TRBJ2-5; D ambiguous. The CDR3 is made up of 12 amino acids. In germline, CDR1 is DFQATT, CDR2 SNEGSKA (reference sequence). CDR3 coding DNA: TGCAATGCTCAGACCGACGAAAAGACCCAGTACTTC. The encoded protein is CNAQTDEKTQYF.

This clonotype has at least ten counts. The chain has TRBV2 and TRBJ2-7; D possibly uses TRBD1 or TRBD2 (5 bases each). The CDR3 is made up of 13 amino acids. The V gene lost 7 bases and the J gene lost 7 bases, with 17 bases spanning the gap. Germline V gene lookup returns CDR1 SNHLY and CDR2 FYNNEI. This CDR3 is CASTRTSGWEQYF. The CDR3 region has the DNA TGTGCCAGCACCCGGACATCGGGGTGGGAGCAGTACTTC.

This clonotype has a count of ten or more. This sequence may be a read error, since a much larger clone differs from it by one base. The chain employs TRBV6-5 and TRBJ2-1; no clear D. CDR3 length: 16 amino acids. Germline-derived CDR1 and CDR2 are MNHEY and SVGAGI. The CDR3 here is CASSPEALSTSHEQSF. As DNA, the CDR3 is TGTGCCAGCAGCCCCGAGGCACTATCCACCTCCCATGAGCAGTCCTTC.

This clonotype was seen at least ten times. This sequence joins TRBV5-4 and TRBJ1-1; possibly TRBD1 for D (6 bases). The CDR3 spans 16 residues. Trimming shortened V by 1 base and J by 0 bases, and 13 bases separated the two germline ends. Germline CDR1 SGHNT, CDR2 YYREEE (reference sequence). The CDR3 spells CASSLWGGEVNTEAFF. In nucleotides, the CDR3 is TGTGCCAGCAGCTTGTGGGGGGGCGAAGTGAACACTGAAGCTTTCTTT.

For this clonotype: Germline and junction disagree at one end, which may indicate a read error. This sequence joins TRBV7-8 and TRBJ2-1; D might be TRBD2 (6 bases). Germline CDR1 and CDR2: SGHVS and FQNEAQ. CDR3 length equals 15 residues. The CDR3 DNA is TGTGCCAGCAGGTTAGCGGATGTCTTCACCAATGAGCAGTTCTTC. It is translated as CASRLADVFTNEQFF.

As regards this clonotype: A much larger clone differs from this one at a single base, so this may be a read error. The V call is TRBV6-6, the J call TRBJ1-1, with D possibly TRBD1 on 6 matching bases. The germline V gene encodes CDR1 MNHNY and CDR2 SVGAGI (reference sequence). The CDR3 sequence is 12 residues long. The CDR3 DNA sequence: TGTGCCAGCAGTTACGGGGGGCGGGAAGCTCTCTTT. It translates to CASSYGGREALF.

By share, this clonotype counts as medium-sized. The V gene is TRBV7-3, the J gene TRBJ2-7; TRBD1 matches at 7 bases. Germline CDR1 reads SGHTA; CDR2 reads FQGTGA. Losses at the gene ends were 2 bases for V and 2 bases for J; bases not matched to a gene: 12. The CDR3 loop spans 17 amino acids. The CDR3 sequence: CASSLPPDRAWTYEQYF. The CDR3 nucleotides are TGTGCCAGCAGCTTACCCCCCGACAGGGCTTGGACCTACGAGCAGTACTTC.

This clonotype ranks as medium-sized. An end of the junction does not agree with germline; a read error may underlie this. The chain uses TRBV3-1 and TRBJ2-5, with 16 nucleotides matching TRBD2. The CDR3 loop spans 15 amino acids. CDR1 is LGHDT and CDR2 is YNNKEL in the germline V gene (reference sequence). The CDR3 sequence is CASSQDGTSGRAATF. For the CDR3, the DNA is TGTGCCAGCAGCCAAGATGGGACTAGCGGGAGGGCCGCGACCTTC.

This clonotype was seen at least ten times. This chain links TRBV5-1 with TRBJ2-1; 7 bases line up with TRBD2. CDR1 and CDR2 (germline): SGHRS, YFSETQ. V lost 3 bases and J lost 10; bases outside the gene matches: 7. This CDR3 has 13 amino acids. For the CDR3, the DNA is TGCGCCAGCAGCTCACCCACGGGACTAGAGCAGTTCTTC. This sequence encodes CASSSPTGLEQFF.

To note about this clonotype: A single base separates this from a much larger clone, so it may be a read error. The chain is built from TRBV2 and TRBJ2-1; D is unclear. The CDR3 has 11 amino acids. The V gene lost 8 bases and the J gene lost 8 bases, with 10 bases spanning the gap. CDR1 is SNHLY and CDR2 is FYNNEI in the germline V gene. CDR3 DNA: TGTGCCAGCGGATGGAGCGATGAGCAGTTCTTC. Encoded protein: CASGWSDEQFF.

Notes on this clonotype: Here the CDR3 omits its conserved ending phenylalanine or tryptophan, so a read error is the likely source. The chain is built from TRBV12-3 or TRBV12-4 and TRBJ2-1; the D gene is possibly TRBD2 (6 bases). The V gene lost 5 bases and the J gene lost 10 bases, with 24 bases spanning the gap. This CDR3 has 16 amino acids. CDR3 coding DNA: TGTGCCAGCAGTCCACCTACGGGACGGGGGATTCGGGAGCAGTTCCTC. Translation: CASSPPTGRGIREQFL.